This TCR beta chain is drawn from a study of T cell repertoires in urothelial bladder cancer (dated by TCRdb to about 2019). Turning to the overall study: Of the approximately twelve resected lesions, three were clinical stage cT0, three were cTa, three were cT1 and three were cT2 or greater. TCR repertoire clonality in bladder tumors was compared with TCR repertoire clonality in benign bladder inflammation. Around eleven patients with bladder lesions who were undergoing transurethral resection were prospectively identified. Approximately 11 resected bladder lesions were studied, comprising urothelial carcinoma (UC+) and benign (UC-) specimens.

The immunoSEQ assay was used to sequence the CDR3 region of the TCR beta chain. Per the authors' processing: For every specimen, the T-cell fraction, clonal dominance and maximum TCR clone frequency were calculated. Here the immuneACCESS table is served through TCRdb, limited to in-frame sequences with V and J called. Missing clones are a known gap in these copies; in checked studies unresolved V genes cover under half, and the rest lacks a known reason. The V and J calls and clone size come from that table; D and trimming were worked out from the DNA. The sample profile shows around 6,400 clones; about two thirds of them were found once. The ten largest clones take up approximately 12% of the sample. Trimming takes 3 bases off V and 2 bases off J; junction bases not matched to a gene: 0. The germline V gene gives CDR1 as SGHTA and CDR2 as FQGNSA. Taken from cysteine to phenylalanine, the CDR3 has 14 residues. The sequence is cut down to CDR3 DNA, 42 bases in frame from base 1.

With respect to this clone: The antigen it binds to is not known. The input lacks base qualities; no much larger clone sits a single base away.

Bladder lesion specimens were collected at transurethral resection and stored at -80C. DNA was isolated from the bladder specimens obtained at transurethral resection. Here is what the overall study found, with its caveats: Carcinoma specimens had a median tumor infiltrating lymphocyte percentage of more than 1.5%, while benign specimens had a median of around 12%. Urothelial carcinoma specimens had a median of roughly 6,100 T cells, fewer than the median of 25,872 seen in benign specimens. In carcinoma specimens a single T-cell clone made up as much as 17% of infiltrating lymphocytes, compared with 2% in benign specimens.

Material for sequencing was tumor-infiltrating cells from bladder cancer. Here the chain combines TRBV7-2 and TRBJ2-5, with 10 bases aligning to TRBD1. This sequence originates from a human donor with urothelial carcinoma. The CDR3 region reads CASSLDRGQETQYF. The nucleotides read TGTGCCAGCAGCTTGGACAGGGGGCAAGAGACCCAGTACTTC. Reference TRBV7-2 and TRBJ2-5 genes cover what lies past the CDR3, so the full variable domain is GAGVSQSPSNKVTEKGKDVELRCDPISGHTALYWYRQSLGQGLEFLIYFQGNSAPDKSGLPSDRFSAERTGGSVSTLTIQRTQQEDSAVYLCASSLDRGQETQYFGPGTRLLVL.